The 6 T cell receptor beta chains in this list originate from one sample, sequenced in a study of blood T cell repertoires in COVID-19. Using immunoSEQ multiplex PCR, the repertoire was profiled, and TCRdb retains in-frame clones only, with some absent. This table holds 100,000 to 150,000 clones, around four fifths found once. The sample taken for sequencing was peripheral blood. These receptors were taken from a man aged 55 to 70 with acute or convalescent COVID-19.

The chain uses TRBV19 and TRBJ2-7; 10 positions agree with TRBD2. Germline V gene sequence: CDR1 LNHDA, CDR2 SQIVND (reference sequence). The V and J ends lost 2 bases and 6 bases, in that order; junction bases with no gene match: 7. The CDR3 is 15 residues long. The chain's CDR3 is CASSIRTSGVGEQYF. In nucleotides, the CDR3 is TGTGCCAGTAGTATAAGGACTAGCGGAGTCGGCGAGCAGTACTTC.

This clone was seen a handful of times. The chain has TRBV5-1 and TRBJ1-2, with 7 bases fitting TRBD1. Germline values: CDR1 SGHRS, CDR2 YFSETQ. V shed 7 bases and J 8 bases; nucleotides not matched to a gene: 17. The CDR3 consists of 15 residues. In nucleotides, the CDR3 is TGCGCCAGCCAATCAGGATCCGGCGAGACAGGGGGCTACACCTTC. It codes for CASQSGSGETGGYTF.

This CDR3 reads CASSELTVIQETQYF. The CDR3 bases are TGCGCCAGCAGTGAGTTGACTGTCATACAAGAGACCCAGTACTTC. The chain uses TRBV10-2 and TRBJ2-5; D unclear. CDR3 length equals 15 residues. Germline V gene data show CDR1 as WSHSY and CDR2 as SAAADI. V lost 1 base and J 2 bases, leaving 11 bases between the germline ends.

CDR3 nucleotide sequence: TGCGCCAGCAGCCAAGCCCGACAGGGGACGAACACTGAAGCTTTCTTT. Translation: CASSQARQGTNTEAFF. The chain links TRBV4-1 to TRBJ1-1, with 8 bases aligning to TRBD1. This CDR3 is 16 amino acids long. With V trimmed by 1 base and J by 1 base, 5 bases remained unmatched. CDR1 MGHRA and CDR2 YSYEKL come from the germline V gene.

The J gene is TRBJ1-2, the V gene TRBV3-1 (or the pseudogene TRBV3-2); 11 positions agree with TRBD1. From germline, CDR1 is LGHDT and CDR2 YNNKEL (reference sequence). The V and J ends lost 5 bases and 8 bases, in that order; junction bases with no gene match: 7. The CDR3 totals 14 residues. The CDR3: CASSAPGQGGGYTF. The CDR3 nucleotides read TGTGCCAGCAGCGCACCGGGACAGGGGGGAGGCTACACCTTC.

The chain links TRBV3-1 (or the pseudogene TRBV3-2) to TRBJ1-1; 7 bases line up with TRBD1. CDR3 length: 15 residues. The V gene end was trimmed by 4 bases and the J gene end by 1 base; junction bases not matched to a gene: 6. Germline values: CDR1 LGHDT, CDR2 YNNKEL (reference sequence). This CDR3 is CASSPSGQKNTEAFF. The CDR3 DNA reads as TGTGCCAGCAGCCCTTCGGGACAGAAGAACACTGAAGCTTTCTTT.